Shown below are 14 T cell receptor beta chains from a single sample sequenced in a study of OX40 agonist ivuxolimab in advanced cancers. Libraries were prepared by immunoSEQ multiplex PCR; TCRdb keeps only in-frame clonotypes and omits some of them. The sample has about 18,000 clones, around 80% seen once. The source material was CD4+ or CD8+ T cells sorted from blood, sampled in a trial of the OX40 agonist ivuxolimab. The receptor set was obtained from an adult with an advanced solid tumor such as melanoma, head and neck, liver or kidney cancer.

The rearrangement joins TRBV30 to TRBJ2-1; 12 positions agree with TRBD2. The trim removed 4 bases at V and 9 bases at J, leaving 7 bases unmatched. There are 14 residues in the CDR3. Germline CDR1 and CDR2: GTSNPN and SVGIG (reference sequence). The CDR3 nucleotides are TGTGCCTGGACCCTAGCGGGAGGGCCGGGTGAGCAGTTCTTC. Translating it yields CAWTLAGGPGEQFF.

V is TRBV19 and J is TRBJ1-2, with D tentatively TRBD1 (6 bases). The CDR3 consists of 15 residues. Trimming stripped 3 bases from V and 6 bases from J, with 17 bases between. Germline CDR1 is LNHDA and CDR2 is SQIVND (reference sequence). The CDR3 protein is CASSIDRILTHGYTF. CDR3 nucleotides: TGTGCCAGTAGTATCGACAGGATTTTGACTCATGGCTACACCTTC.

CDR3 residues: CASSLRVVLGETQYF. CDR3 nucleotide sequence: TGTGCCAGCAGTCTCCGGGTCGTCCTGGGGGAGACCCAGTACTTC. The chain uses TRBV6-1 and TRBJ2-5; unclear D gene. Looked up from germline, CDR1 is MNHNS and CDR2 is SASEGT. Trimming cost V 5 bases and J 5 bases, with 18 bases left between them. This CDR3 spans 15 amino acids.

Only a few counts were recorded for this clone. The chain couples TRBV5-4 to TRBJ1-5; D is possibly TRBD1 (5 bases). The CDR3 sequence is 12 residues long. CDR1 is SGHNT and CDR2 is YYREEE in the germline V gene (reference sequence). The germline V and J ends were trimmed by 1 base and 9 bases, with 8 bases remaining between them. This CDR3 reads CASSLWGMPQHF. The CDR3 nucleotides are TGTGCCAGCAGCTTGTGGGGGATGCCCCAGCATTTT.

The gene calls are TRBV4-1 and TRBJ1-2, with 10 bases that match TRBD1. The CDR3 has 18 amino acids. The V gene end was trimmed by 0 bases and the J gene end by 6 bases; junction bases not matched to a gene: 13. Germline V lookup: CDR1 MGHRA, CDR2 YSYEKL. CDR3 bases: TGCGCCAGCAGCCAAGATGCGGGACAGGGGATAATGCGTGATGGCTACACCTTC. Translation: CASSQDAGQGIMRDGYTF.

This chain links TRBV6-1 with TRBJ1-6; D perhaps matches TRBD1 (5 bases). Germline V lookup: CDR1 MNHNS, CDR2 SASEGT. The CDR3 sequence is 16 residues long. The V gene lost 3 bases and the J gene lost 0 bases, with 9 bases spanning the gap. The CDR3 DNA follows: TGTGCCAGCAGTGACGGCAGGGACTCCTATAATTCACCCCTCCACTTT. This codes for CASSDGRDSYNSPLHF.

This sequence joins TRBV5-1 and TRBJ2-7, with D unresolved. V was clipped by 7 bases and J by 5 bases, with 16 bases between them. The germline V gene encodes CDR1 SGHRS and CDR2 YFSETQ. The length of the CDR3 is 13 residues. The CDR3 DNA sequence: TGCGCCAGCGCTACAAGGATAGCCCACGAGCAGTACTTC. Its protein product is CASATRIAHEQYF.

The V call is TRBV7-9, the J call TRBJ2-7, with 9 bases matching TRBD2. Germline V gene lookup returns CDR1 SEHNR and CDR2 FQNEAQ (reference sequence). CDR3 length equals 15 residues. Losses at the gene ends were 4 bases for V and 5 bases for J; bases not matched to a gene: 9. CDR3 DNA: TGTGCCAGCAGCTCCCATCGCGGGAGGGCCAACGAGCAGTACTTC. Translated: CASSSHRGRANEQYF.

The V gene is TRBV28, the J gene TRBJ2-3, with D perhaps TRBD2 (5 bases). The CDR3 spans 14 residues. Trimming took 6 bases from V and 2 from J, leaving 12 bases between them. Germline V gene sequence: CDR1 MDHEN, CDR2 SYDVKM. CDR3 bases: TGTGCCAGCAGCCTGACGGGGTACACAGATACGCAGTATTTT. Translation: CASSLTGYTDTQYF.

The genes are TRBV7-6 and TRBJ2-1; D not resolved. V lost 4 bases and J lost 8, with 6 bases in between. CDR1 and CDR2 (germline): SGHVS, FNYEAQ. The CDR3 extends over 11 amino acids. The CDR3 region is CASSSEDEQFF. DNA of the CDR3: TGTGCCAGCAGCTCGGAAGATGAGCAGTTCTTC.

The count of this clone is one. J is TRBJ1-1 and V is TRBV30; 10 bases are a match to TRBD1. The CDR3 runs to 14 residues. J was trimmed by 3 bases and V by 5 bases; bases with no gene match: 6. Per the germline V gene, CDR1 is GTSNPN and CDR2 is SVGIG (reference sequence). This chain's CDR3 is CAWFRTGGDTEAFF. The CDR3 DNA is TGTGCCTGGTTCCGGACAGGGGGGGACACTGAAGCTTTCTTT.

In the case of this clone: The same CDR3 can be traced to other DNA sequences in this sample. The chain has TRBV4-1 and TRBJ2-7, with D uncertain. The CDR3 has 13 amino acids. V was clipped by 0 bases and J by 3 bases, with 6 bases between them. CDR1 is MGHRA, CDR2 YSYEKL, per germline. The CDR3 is CASSQDRGYEQYF. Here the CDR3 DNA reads TGCGCCAGCAGCCAAGATCGCGGCTACGAGCAGTACTTC.

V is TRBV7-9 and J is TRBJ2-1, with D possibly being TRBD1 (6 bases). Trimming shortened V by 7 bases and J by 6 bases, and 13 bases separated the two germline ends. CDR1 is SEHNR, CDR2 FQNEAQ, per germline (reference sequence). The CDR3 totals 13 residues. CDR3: CASNRDTFNEQFF. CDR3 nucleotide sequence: TGTGCCAGCAACCGGGACACCTTCAATGAGCAGTTCTTC.

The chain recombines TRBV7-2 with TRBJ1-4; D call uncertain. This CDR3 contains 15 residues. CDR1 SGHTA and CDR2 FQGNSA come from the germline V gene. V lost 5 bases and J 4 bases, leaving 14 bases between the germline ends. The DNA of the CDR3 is TGTGCCAGCAGCCCTCTGGACGGCCTTAATGAAAAACTGTTTTTT. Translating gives CASSPLDGLNEKLFF.